These T cell receptor beta chains were read from a single sample in a study of shared clonotypes between healthy human individuals. Only in-frame clones appear in the TCRdb table, and some are missing; sequencing was by immunoSEQ multiplex PCR. Of some 2 million clones in the sample, about 95% are singletons; the top ten hold 1.2%. Material: naive CD8+ T cells sorted from blood. The origin of the receptors is a man aged 18 to 29 in good health. Each CDR3 is given with its conserved first and last residue. The D gene is left open where the match is weak. Clone size is not always given. Where it is, it says once, few, many or a class for expanded clones.

j_call,clone_size,d_call,v_call,cdr3_nt,cdr3_aa
TRBJ2-6,NA,NA,TRBV25-1,TGTGCCAGCCCCGAACAGGGAAGGGAGGGCTCTGGGGCCAACGTCCTGACTTTC,CASPEQGREGSGANVLTF
TRBJ2-1,NA,TRBD2,TRBV9,TGTGCCAGCAGCGTAGCGATCGTGACTAGCGCCTACAATGAGCAGTTCTTC,CASSVAIVTSAYNEQFF
TRBJ2-7,NA,NA,TRBV11-2,TGTGCCAGCAGCTTGAGAGGAGACTCCTACGAGCAGTACTTC,CASSLRGDSYEQYF
TRBJ1-5,once,NA,TRBV6-1,TGTGCCAGCAGTGAATGGGGGGCGAGCAATCAGCCCCAGCATTTT,CASSEWGASNQPQHF
TRBJ2-5,NA,NA,TRBV29-1,TGCAGCGTTGAAGGGGAACCCGGGACCGCAAGTGAGACCCAGTACTTC,CSVEGEPGTASETQYF
TRBJ2-5,NA,NA,TRBV23-1,TGCGCCAGCAGTCACCGGGATCACCAAGAGACCCAGTACTTC,CASSHRDHQETQYF
TRBJ2-7,NA,TRBD2,TRBV13,TGTGCCAGCAGCTCCGGGGGGGATTACGAGCAGTACTTC,CASSSGGDYEQYF
TRBJ2-3,NA,TRBD2,TRBV4-2,TGTGCCAGCAGCCAAGAAACTAGCGGGGGCCTGTCAGATACGCAGTATTTT,CASSQETSGGLSDTQYF
TRBJ1-2,NA,NA,TRBV4-2,TGTGCCAGCAGCCCGTTAGAGGGAAACTATGGCTACACCTTC,CASSPLEGNYGYTF
TRBJ2-1,NA,NA,TRBV4-3,TGCGCCAGCAGCCACGACGAGGACAATGAGCAGTTCTTC,CASSHDEDNEQFF
TRBJ2-5,NA,TRBD1,TRBV29-1,TGCAGCGTTGAAGGCGGGGACAGGGCACCAACTCAAGAGACCCAGTACTTC,CSVEGGDRAPTQETQYF
TRBJ2-5,NA,NA,TRBV7-9,TGTGCCAGCAGCTTAATAACCAAACAAGAGACCCAGTACTTC,CASSLITKQETQYF
TRBJ2-1,NA,TRBD2,TRBV5-6,TGTGCCAGCAGCTTCACGCTAGCGGGAGGTGCGAGCTCCTACAATGAGCAGTTCTTC,CASSFTLAGGASSYNEQFF
TRBJ2-7,NA,NA,TRBV2,TGTGCCAGCAGTGGAGGGGGTTCCTACGAGCAGTACTTC,CASSGGGSYEQYF
TRBJ2-5,NA,TRBD1,TRBV5-4,TGTGCCAGCAGCTTAATAGGAACAGGGGAAGAGACCCAGTACTTC,CASSLIGTGEETQYF
TRBJ2-3,NA,NA,TRBV15,TGTGCCACCAGCAGACTATCGACAGATACGCAGTATTTT,CATSRLSTDTQYF
TRBJ1-6,NA,NA,TRBV27,TGTGCCAGCAGTTACGGGCCGCATTCACCCCTCCACTTT,CASSYGPHSPLHF
TRBJ1-5,NA,NA,TRBV18,TGTGCCAGCTCACCTTCGAGGGTATTGGGTCCGGAGCCCCAGCATTTT,CASSPSRVLGPEPQHF
TRBJ2-7,NA,TRBD1,TRBV19,TGTGCCAGTAGTTCCCTTTTGACAGGGAGCTACGAGCAGTACTTC,CASSSLLTGSYEQYF
TRBJ1-2,NA,NA,TRBV12-5,TGTGCTAGTGGTTTCTGGTTAGCTAACTATGGCTACACCTTC,CASGFWLANYGYTF
TRBJ1-1,NA,NA,TRBV5-4,TGTGCCAGCAGCCTCGACGGACCGAACACTGAAGCTTTCTTT,CASSLDGPNTEAFF
TRBJ1-4,NA,TRBD1,TRBV5-6,TGTGCCAGCAGTCCAGGGGGGATCGTAGAAAAACTGTTTTTT,CASSPGGIVEKLFF
TRBJ2-7,NA,TRBD2,TRBV10-3,TGTGCCATCGGGGGTATCCAGCGGGAAAACTACGAGCAGTACTTC,CAIGGIQRENYEQYF
TRBJ2-1,NA,NA,TRBV6-1,TGTGCCAGCATCCTGACAGTCACGGCCGGGAATGAGCAGTTCTTC,CASILTVTAGNEQFF
TRBJ1-1,NA,NA,TRBV7-9,TGTGCCAGCAGCTTAGCGGCAGTGGGCACTGAAGCTTTCTTT,CASSLAAVGTEAFF
TRBJ2-3,NA,NA,TRBV27,TGTGCCAGCAGTACGGGGGTCCCAGATACGCAGTATTTT,CASSTGVPDTQYF
TRBJ2-7,NA,TRBD2,TRBV7-6,TGTGCCAGCAGCCCAATGCCCCTAGCGGAAGAGCAGTACTTC,CASSPMPLAEEQYF
TRBJ1-2,NA,NA,TRBV20-1,TGCAGTGCTAGAGGCGTGGATGGCTACACCTTC,CSARGVDGYTF
TRBJ1-1,NA,NA,TRBV5-4,TGTGCCAGCAGCTTGGTGGAGAACGGCCACACTGAAGCTTTCTTT,CASSLVENGHTEAFF
TRBJ2-7,NA,NA,TRBV7-9,TGTGCCAGCAGCCCCCCCCAGGACTACGAGCAGTACTTC,CASSPPQDYEQYF
TRBJ1-2,few,TRBD1,TRBV11-2,TGTGCCAGCAGCTTCGGGACAGGGACTAACTATGGCTACACCTTC,CASSFGTGTNYGYTF
TRBJ1-6,NA,NA,TRBV5-1,TGCGCCAGCAGCCTGGCAGACTATAATTCACCCCTCCACTTT,CASSLADYNSPLHF
TRBJ2-7,NA,NA,TRBV29-1,TGCAGCGTACGTGAGGGTGAACACTACGAGCAGTACTTC,CSVREGEHYEQYF
TRBJ2-7,NA,TRBD1,TRBV27,TGTGCCAGCGGAACGACAGGGCTCAACGAGCAGTACTTC,CASGTTGLNEQYF
TRBJ1-2,NA,NA,TRBV4-3,TGCGCCAGCAGCCAAGATCCGGGCCTAAACTATGGCTACACCTTC,CASSQDPGLNYGYTF
TRBJ2-1,NA,TRBD2,TRBV13,TGTGCCAGCAGCCCCTGGACTAGCGCCAACAATGAGCAGTTCTTC,CASSPWTSANNEQFF
TRBJ2-1,NA,NA,TRBV11-2,TGTGCCAGCAGCGCTCATTTGGTCGGACCCTACAATGAGCAGTTCTTC,CASSAHLVGPYNEQFF
TRBJ1-1,NA,NA,TRBV13,TGTGCCAGCAGCGACCTCGGTGTGGGGTGGGAGAACACTGAAGCTTTCTTT,CASSDLGVGWENTEAFF
TRBJ2-1,NA,NA,TRBV27,TGTGCCAGCAGTTTTGGCAGGGCGGTTGAGCAGTTCTTC,CASSFGRAVEQFF
TRBJ1-2,NA,NA,TRBV1,TGCACCAGCAGATCCGGCTGGATGGGCGAGGTTAACTATGGCTACACCTTC,CTSRSGWMGEVNYGYTF
TRBJ1-1,NA,NA,TRBV10-1,TGCGCCAGCAGTAACGGGAACACTGAAGCTTTCTTT,CASSNGNTEAFF
TRBJ2-1,NA,NA,TRBV27,TGTGCCAGCAGTCCACAGGACAGCTACAATGAGCAGTTCTTC,CASSPQDSYNEQFF
TRBJ2-5,NA,NA,TRBV29-1,TGCAGCGTTGAAACGTCTACAAGAAGAGGAGAGACCCAGTACTTC,CSVETSTRRGETQYF
TRBJ2-2,NA,TRBD2,TRBV5-1,TGCGCCAGCAGCTGGACTAGCGGGGGGAACACCGGGGAGCTGTTTTTT,CASSWTSGGNTGELFF
TRBJ2-3,NA,NA,TRBV29-1,TGCAGCGTTGATCTGGAAAGCACAGATACGCAGTATTTT,CSVDLESTDTQYF
TRBJ1-1,NA,NA,TRBV7-9,TGTGCCAGCAGCTCTGGGGTGAACACTGAAGCTTTCTTT,CASSSGVNTEAFF
TRBJ2-7,few,NA,TRBV7-9,TGTGCCAGCAGCTTAGGGTTCTACGAGCAGTACTTC,CASSLGFYEQYF
TRBJ2-7,NA,NA,TRBV6-1,TGTGCCAGCAGTGAAGGCACCGCCTACGAGCAGTACTTC,CASSEGTAYEQYF